One and the same sample provided the 17 T cell receptor beta chains below, sequenced in a study of T-cell memory formation after mild COVID-19. MiXCR, applied by TCRdb to the 5' RACE reads, yields one record per CDR3 protein. The profile covers roughly 580,000 distinct CDR3 sequences, with 18% appearing a single time and 12% taken by the ten largest. Sequencing was performed on PBMCs or a T cell subset sorted from them (not recorded which). The receptors stem from an adult woman who had mild COVID-19 (a few samples of this study predate the infection). Cell type and time point are not known.

The rearrangement links TRBV7-9 to TRBJ2-2, with 8 bases aligning to TRBD1. The CDR3 sequence is 15 residues long. From germline, CDR1 is SEHNR and CDR2 FQNEAQ (reference sequence). V was pared by 5 bases and J by 2 bases, with 4 bases of the junction left unmatched. The CDR3 nucleotides are TGTGCCAGCAGCGACAGGGGACTCAACACCGGGGAGCTGTTTTTT. Its translation: CASSDRGLNTGELFF.

The genes are TRBV20-1 and TRBJ2-1; D is unclear. The V end lost 4 bases, the J end lost 7 bases, and 8 bases lay between the germline ends. CDR1 and CDR2 (germline): DFQATT, SNEGSKA (reference sequence). There are 11 residues in the CDR3. The CDR3 region has the DNA TGCAGTGCTACGGTCCGGAATGAGCAGTTCTTC. This encodes CSATVRNEQFF.

Turning to this clonotype: The junction departs from germline at one end; a sequencing error may be responsible. The chain joins TRBV10-3 to TRBJ1-2, with D possibly being TRBD1 (5 bases). This CDR3 is 15 amino acids long. CDR1 and CDR2 (germline): ENHRY, SYGVKD. CDR3 sequence: CAIRDPTVTNSGYTF. CDR3 in DNA: TGTGCCATCAGGGACCCGACAGTGACAAACTCTGGCTACACCTTC.

This clonotype was observed a few times. The V and J genes are TRBV11-2 and TRBJ2-7; weak D call: TRBD2 (6 bases). Trimming removed 4 bases at V and 3 bases at J, with 13 bases between. Germline V gene data show CDR1 as SGHAT and CDR2 as FQNNGV. The CDR3 totals 14 residues. The CDR3 spells CASSSLGTYYEQYF. The CDR3 nucleotides read TGTGCCAGCAGCTCCCTCGGGACTTACTACGAGCAGTACTTC.

The chain employs TRBV29-1 and TRBJ1-1, with a weak D call TRBD1 (5 bases). The CDR3 spans 14 residues. Looked up from germline, CDR1 is SQVTM and CDR2 is ANQGSEA. CDR3 loop: CRPPGHLLNTEAFF. For the CDR3, the DNA is TGCAGACCACCCGGACACCTTTTGAACACTGAAGCTTTCTTT.

This chain links TRBV9 with TRBJ2-7; D is perhaps TRBD2 (6 bases). V shed 4 bases and J shed 7 bases, with 18 bases lying between them. The CDR3 has 14 residues. Germline CDR1 SGDLS, CDR2 YYNGEE. The DNA of the CDR3 is TGTGCCAGCAGCCAGGGTCTGGGGGGACGTGAGCAGTACTTC. This gives the protein CASSQGLGGREQYF.

This clonotype was seen a handful of times. This chain's CDR3 is CASSAGLAGSLQQFF. The CDR3 coding sequence is TGTGCCAGCAGCGCGGGACTAGCGGGAAGCCTTCAGCAGTTCTTC. The chain combines TRBV9 with TRBJ2-1; TRBD2 matches 13 bases. The CDR3 extends over 15 amino acids. Losses at the gene ends were 3 bases for V and 11 bases for J; bases not matched to a gene: 8. The germline V gene encodes CDR1 SGDLS and CDR2 YYNGEE.

CDR3 nucleotides: TGTGCCACCAGCCGTGCAGGGACCGCGGATACGCAGTATTTT. This encodes CATSRAGTADTQYF. The chain has TRBV15 and TRBJ2-3; D may be TRBD1 or TRBD2 (5 bases each). The CDR3 runs to 14 residues. CDR1 LNHNV and CDR2 YYDKDF come from the germline V gene (reference sequence). V was trimmed by 5 bases and J by 6 bases, leaving 15 bases between them.

Points on this clonotype: At one end the junction does not follow the germline gene, possibly because of a read error. V is TRBV11-2 and J is TRBJ2-1; D is ambiguous. CDR3 length equals 15 residues. Germline CDR1 SGHAT, CDR2 FQNNGV. CDR3 in amino acids: CASSLEGFQYNEQFF. The DNA for the CDR3 is TGTGCCAGCAGTTTAGAAGGGTTCCAGTACAATGAGCAGTTCTTC.

In this sample, this clonotype turned up many times. The rearrangement uses TRBV12-3 or TRBV12-4 and TRBJ2-3, with 10 bases aligning to TRBD2. This CDR3 region has 14 residues. V lost 7 bases, J lost 4 bases, and 5 bases stayed unmatched. CDR3 loop: CASTLAGVADTQYF. The CDR3 region has the DNA TGTGCCAGCACGCTAGCGGGAGTGGCAGATACGCAGTATTTT.

This clonotype has a handful of counts. The gene calls are TRBV7-9 and TRBJ1-1; D unresolved. V was shortened by 5 bases and J by 0 bases, with 10 bases between the two germline ends. CDR3 length: 14 residues. CDR1 is SEHNR, CDR2 FQNEAQ, per germline (reference sequence). CDR3 in DNA: TGTGCCAGCAGCCCCGCGGGATTGAACACTGAAGCTTTCTTT. Its translation: CASSPAGLNTEAFF.

This clonotype was picked up a small number of times. The rearrangement joins TRBV20-1 to TRBJ2-7; 9 nucleotides line up with TRBD2. After removal of 7 bases from V and 0 bases from J, the junction contained 10 bases not matched to a gene. CDR3 size: 15 residues. Germline V lookup: CDR1 DFQATT, CDR2 SNEGSKA (reference sequence). CDR3 coding DNA: TGCAGTGTTCAACCCCCAGCGGGAGGCTCCTACGAGCAGTACTTC. Its protein is CSVQPPAGGSYEQYF.

The chain has TRBV20-1 and TRBJ1-1; 9 bases line up with TRBD1. Trimming at V came to 0 bases and at J to 6 bases, leaving 5 bases not matched to a gene. Germline V gene data show CDR1 as DFQATT and CDR2 as SNEGSKA (reference sequence). The CDR3 loop spans 14 amino acids. The CDR3 loop reads CSAREGQGVPEAFF. The CDR3 DNA sequence: TGCAGTGCTAGAGAGGGACAGGGAGTCCCTGAAGCTTTCTTT.

The V and J genes are TRBV7-2 and TRBJ2-1; 7 bases fit TRBD2. The trim removed 1 base at V and 8 bases at J, leaving 11 bases unmatched. The germline V gene encodes CDR1 SGHTA and CDR2 FQGNSA. CDR3 size: 16 residues. The chain's CDR3 is CASSLGGGRLPHEQFF. CDR3 bases: TGTGCCAGCAGCTTAGGGGGGGGGAGACTTCCGCATGAGCAGTTCTTC.

This clonotype was recorded once. This chain links TRBV7-7 with TRBJ2-1; TRBD2 agrees at 9 bases. Germline loops: CDR1 SSHAT, CDR2 FNYEAQ (reference sequence). The CDR3 has 15 amino acids. Trimming cost V 5 bases and J 5 bases; bases outside gene matches: 7. CDR3 DNA sequence: TGTGCCAGCAGCGCTCTAGCGGGGATTAACAATGAGCAGTTCTTC. Its protein is CASSALAGINNEQFF.

This chain joins TRBV5-1 and TRBJ1-6; 8 bases line up with TRBD1. CDR3 length: 15 amino acids. Per the germline V gene, CDR1 is SGHRS and CDR2 is YFSETQ. Losses at the gene ends were 0 bases for V and 7 bases for J; bases not matched to a gene: 3. CDR3: CASSLVQGANSPLHF. CDR3 nucleotides: TGCGCCAGCAGCTTGGTCCAGGGGGCAAATTCACCCCTCCACTTT.

This clonotype was detected only a few times. The gene calls are TRBV4-3 and TRBJ2-3; 13 positions agree with TRBD2. The V gene end was trimmed by 4 bases and the J gene end by 5 bases; junction bases not matched to a gene: 6. Per germline, CDR1 LGHNA and CDR2 YSLEER. The CDR3 runs to 16 residues. The CDR3 here is CASSPGRLAGGDTQYF. Written as DNA, the CDR3 is TGCGCCAGCAGCCCCGGAAGACTAGCGGGAGGAGATACGCAGTATTTT.